This TCR beta chain was identified in a study of cytotoxic CD8 clonotypes in ibrutinib-treated CLL (dated by TCRdb to 2020 to 2023). In the study overall: The cohort included about 15 treatment-naive and some 10 relapsed/refractory patients; roughly 17 were IGHV unmutated. Responses were partial in approximately 24 patients and complete in 2; after median approximately 67 months follow-up, around 14 stayed in remission and about 12 progressed. Samples at response were collected after a median of roughly twelve months of treatment, with a range of about 6 to 36 months. Samples averaged about 260,000 productive templates and about 94,000 productive rearrangements. Longitudinal samples were available for 26 of the 86 trial participants. Cryopreserved peripheral blood mononuclear cells were obtained prior to treatment, at the time of response, and at either disease progression or sustained remission. Every sample from remission and from progressive disease was obtained while the patients were still on ibrutinib. Broad study findings and their caveats: Public clonotypes were found to be uncommon and were observed to contract or remain stable during treatment; the increase in clonality was shown to reflect expansion of private clonotypes at ibrutinib response. Lymph node repertoires were not examined, and the timing of sampling was not matched between patients in sustained remission and those whose disease progressed. Baseline clonality was found to be higher than that of age-matched healthy donors and was strongly correlated with circulating CD8+ T-cell counts. An increase in clonality was observed at ibrutinib response, with clonality remaining stable during sustained remission and falling back toward baseline at progression.

Reading the label with the study, this specimen's time point is: roughly 25 months on ibrutinib. For TCR beta library preparation, roughly 2 micrograms of genomic DNA were isolated from cryopreserved PBMCs. Longitudinal blood samples from CLL patients on ibrutinib monotherapy underwent high-throughput TCR beta sequencing. The patients were enrolled in a single-center, open-label phase 2 trial of ibrutinib monotherapy. From a lookup of the germline V gene (reference sequence), CDR1 and CDR2 are PRHDT and FYEKMQ. Counted from cysteine to phenylalanine, this CDR3 has 16 amino acids. The CDR3 DNA has 48 bases and is translated from base 1. On a MiSeq, deep resolution sequencing aimed for a depth between 1 in 1 million and 1 in 200,000 T cells, with each clonotype covered 10x on average. The immunoSEQ hsTCRB Kit was used to generate the TCR beta libraries. The study's own analysis went as follows. Data were analyzed with ImmunoSEQ Data Assistant and ImmunoSEQ Analyzer, with V, D and J genes assigned per IMGT definitions. Clonality, with values ranging from 0 to 1, was calculated as one minus the normalized Shannon entropy of productive rearrangement frequencies. Only overrepresented clonotypes making up at least 0.05% of the repertoire of each patient were included in the public clonotype analysis. About twelve repertoires from age-matched healthy donors, obtained from immuneACCESS, served as clonality controls. TCRdb provides this immuneACCESS table in a form limited to in-frame rearrangements. Some clones are lacking; in checked studies, under half of them reflect an unresolved V gene, and why the rest are absent is not known. Clone size and V and J calls were adopted from that table, with D and trimming inferred from the DNA. In this sample the table shows 150,000 to 250,000 clones, around 72% of which occur a single time. The ten largest clones take up 13% of the sample.

With regard to this clone: Its antigen specificity is not known. No much larger clone exists at a distance of one base, and base qualities are not known.

The TCR sequence derives from a human donor with chronic lymphocytic leukemia. The chain links TRBV13 with TRBJ2-5; the D gene assignment is perhaps TRBD1 or TRBD2, with each matching 6 bases. The J call may not be correct, given that the DNA end is closer to TRBJ2-7. The input for sequencing was PBMCs, taken after 24 months of ibrutinib treatment. Here is the DNA: TGTGCCAGCAGCTTAGGCCTTACAGACGGGGGCGACGAGCAGTACTTC. Its protein product is CASSLGLTDGGDEQYF.